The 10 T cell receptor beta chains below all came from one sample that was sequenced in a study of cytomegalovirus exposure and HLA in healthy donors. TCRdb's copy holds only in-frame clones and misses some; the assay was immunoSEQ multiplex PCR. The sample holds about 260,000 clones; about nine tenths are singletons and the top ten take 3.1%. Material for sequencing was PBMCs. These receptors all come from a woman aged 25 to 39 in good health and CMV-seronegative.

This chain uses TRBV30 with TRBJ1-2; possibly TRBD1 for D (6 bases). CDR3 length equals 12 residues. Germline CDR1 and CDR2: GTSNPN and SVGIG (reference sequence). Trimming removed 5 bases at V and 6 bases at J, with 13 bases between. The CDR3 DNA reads TGTGCCTGGGGGAGACAGGAGAATGGCTACACCTTC. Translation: CAWGRQENGYTF.

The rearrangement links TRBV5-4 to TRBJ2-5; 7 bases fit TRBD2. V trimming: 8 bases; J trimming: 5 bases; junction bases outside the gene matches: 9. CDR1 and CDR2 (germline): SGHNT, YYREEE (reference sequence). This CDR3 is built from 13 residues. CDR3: CASETQGGETQYF. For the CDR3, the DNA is TGTGCCAGTGAGACTCAGGGAGGGGAGACCCAGTACTTC. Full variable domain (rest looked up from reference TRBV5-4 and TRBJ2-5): ETGVTQSPTHLIKTRGQQVTLRCSSQSGHNTVSWYQQALGQGPQFIFQYYREEENGRGNFPPRFSGLQFPNYSSELNVNALELDDSALYLCASETQGGETQYFGPGTRLLVL.

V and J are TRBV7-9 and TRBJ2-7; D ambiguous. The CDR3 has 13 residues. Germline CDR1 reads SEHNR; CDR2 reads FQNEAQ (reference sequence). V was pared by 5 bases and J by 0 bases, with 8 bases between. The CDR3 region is CASSQDPSYEQYF. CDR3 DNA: TGTGCCAGCAGCCAAGACCCCTCCTACGAGCAGTACTTC.

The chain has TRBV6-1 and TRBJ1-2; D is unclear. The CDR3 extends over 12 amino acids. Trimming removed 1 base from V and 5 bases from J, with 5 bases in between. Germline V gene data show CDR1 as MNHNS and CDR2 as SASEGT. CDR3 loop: CASSEGPYGYTF. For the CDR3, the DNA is TGTGCCAGCAGTGAAGGACCTTATGGCTACACCTTC.

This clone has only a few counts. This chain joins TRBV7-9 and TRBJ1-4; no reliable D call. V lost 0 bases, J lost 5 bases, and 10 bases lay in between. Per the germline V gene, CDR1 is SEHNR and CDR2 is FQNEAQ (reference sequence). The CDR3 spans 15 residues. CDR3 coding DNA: TGTGCCAGCAGCTTAGCTTCGTGGGGAAATGAAAAACTGTTTTTT. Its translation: CASSLASWGNEKLFF.

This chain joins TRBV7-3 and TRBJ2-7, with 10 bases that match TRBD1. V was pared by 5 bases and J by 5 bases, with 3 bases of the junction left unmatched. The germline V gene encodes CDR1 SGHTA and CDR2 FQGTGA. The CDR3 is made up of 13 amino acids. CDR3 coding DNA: TGTGCCAGCAGCCCCGGGACAGGGGACGAGCAGTACTTC. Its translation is CASSPGTGDEQYF. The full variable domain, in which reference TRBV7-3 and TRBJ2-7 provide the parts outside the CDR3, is GAGVSQTPSNKVTEKGKYVELRCDPISGHTALYWYRQSLGQGPEFLIYFQGTGAADDSGLPNDRFFAVRPEGSVSTLKIQRTERGDSAVYLCASSPGTGDEQYFGPGTRLTVT.

This CDR3 is CASSSRTLSYEQYF. In DNA form, the CDR3 reads TGTGCCAGCAGTTCGAGGACGCTGTCCTACGAGCAGTACTTC. The chain carries TRBV28 and TRBJ2-7; no clear D. Germline assignment: CDR1 MDHEN and CDR2 SYDVKM. The germline V and J ends were trimmed by 4 bases and 1 base, with 11 bases remaining between them. The CDR3 is 14 amino acids.

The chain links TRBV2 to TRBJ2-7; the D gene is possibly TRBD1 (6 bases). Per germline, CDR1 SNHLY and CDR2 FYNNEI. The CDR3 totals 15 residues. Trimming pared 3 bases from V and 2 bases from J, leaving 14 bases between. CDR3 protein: CASSDHQGPTYEQYF. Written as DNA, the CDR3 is TGTGCCAGCAGTGATCACCAGGGGCCCACCTACGAGCAGTACTTC.

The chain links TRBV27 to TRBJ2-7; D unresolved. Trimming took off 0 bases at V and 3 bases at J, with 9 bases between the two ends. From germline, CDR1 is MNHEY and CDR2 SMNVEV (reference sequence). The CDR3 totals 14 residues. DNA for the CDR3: TGTGCCAGCAGTTTATCGGGCGAGAACTACGAGCAGTACTTC. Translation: CASSLSGENYEQYF.

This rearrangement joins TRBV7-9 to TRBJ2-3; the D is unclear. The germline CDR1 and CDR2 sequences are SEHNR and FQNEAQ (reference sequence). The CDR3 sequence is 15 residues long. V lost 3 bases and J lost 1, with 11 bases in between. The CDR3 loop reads CASSLTGPGTDTQYF. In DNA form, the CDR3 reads TGTGCCAGCAGCTTGACTGGGCCGGGCACAGATACGCAGTATTTT.